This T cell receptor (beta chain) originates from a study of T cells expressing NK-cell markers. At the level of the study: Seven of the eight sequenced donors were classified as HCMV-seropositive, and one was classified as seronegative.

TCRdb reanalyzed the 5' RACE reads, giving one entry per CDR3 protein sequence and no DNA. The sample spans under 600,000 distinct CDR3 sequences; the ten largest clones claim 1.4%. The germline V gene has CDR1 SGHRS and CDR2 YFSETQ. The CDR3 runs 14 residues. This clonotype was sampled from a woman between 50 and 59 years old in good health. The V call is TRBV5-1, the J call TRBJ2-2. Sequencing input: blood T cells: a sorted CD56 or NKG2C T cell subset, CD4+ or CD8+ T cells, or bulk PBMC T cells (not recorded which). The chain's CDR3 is CASSLGFLSGELFF.